Below are 9 T cell receptor beta chains sequenced from a single sample in a study of blood T cell repertoires in COVID-19. The data were produced by immunoSEQ multiplex PCR, yet TCRdb's version contains in-frame clones alone and is incomplete. Here the sample spans around 230,000 clones, approximately 90% being singletons. The sequenced material came from peripheral blood. Receptors originate from a man aged 50-59 years with COVID-19, enrolled during active disease.

The rearrangement links TRBV7-2 to TRBJ2-3, with TRBD2 matching 8 bases. This CDR3 contains 17 residues. The germline CDR1 and CDR2 sequences are SGHTA and FQGNSA. V lost 2 bases and J lost 0; bases outside the gene matches: 7. The CDR3 protein is CASSLYRGGVSTDTQYF. CDR3 coding DNA: TGTGCCAGCAGCTTATATCGGGGGGGGGTTAGCACAGATACGCAGTATTTT. Filled out from reference TRBV7-2 and TRBJ2-3, the complete variable domain reads GAGVSQSPSNKVTEKGKDVELRCDPISGHTALYWYRQSLGQGLEFLIYFQGNSAPDKSGLPSDRFSAERTGGSVSTLTIQRTQQEDSAVYLCASSLYRGGVSTDTQYFGPGTRLTVL.

The rearrangement uses TRBV5-6 and TRBJ2-7; the D is unclear. In germline, CDR1 is SGHDT, CDR2 YYEEEE. The ends were cut back, 2 bases at V and 0 bases at J, with 12 bases in the middle. The CDR3 is made up of 15 amino acids. In DNA form, the CDR3 reads TGTGCCAGCAGCTTTAGTTCCCTGAGCTCCTACGAGCAGTACTTC. Amino acid sequence: CASSFSSLSSYEQYF.

The genes are TRBV7-9 and TRBJ1-1; D is unresolved. V dropped 5 bases and J dropped 0 bases, with 7 bases sitting between them. Per germline, CDR1 SEHNR and CDR2 FQNEAQ (reference sequence). The CDR3 consists of 13 residues. CDR3 region: CASSHQVNTEAFF. The CDR3 DNA sequence: TGTGCCAGCAGCCATCAGGTGAACACTGAAGCTTTCTTT.

This chain uses TRBV5-1 with TRBJ2-5; 14 bases map to TRBD2. With V trimmed by 4 bases and J by 2 bases, 10 bases remained unmatched. The CDR3 runs 18 residues. Germline assignment: CDR1 SGHRS and CDR2 YFSETQ. The CDR3 DNA follows: TGCGCCAGCAGCATGGGACTAGCGGGAGATCTACGGCAAGAGACCCAGTACTTC. It encodes CASSMGLAGDLRQETQYF.

The chain couples TRBV24-1 to TRBJ1-5; 8 bases are shared with TRBD1. The CDR3 totals 14 residues. Germline assignment: CDR1 KGHDR and CDR2 SFDVKD. V trimming: 6 bases; J trimming: 5 bases; junction bases outside the gene matches: 5. The DNA for the CDR3 is TGTGCCACCAGTTCCGGACAGGGTTATCAGCCCCAGCATTTT. Translating gives CATSSGQGYQPQHF.

The CDR3 loop reads CASSPPGRPAKNIQYF. In nucleotides, the CDR3 is TGTGCCAGCTCACCTCCAGGTCGGCCAGCCAAAAACATTCAGTACTTC. The rearrangement links TRBV18 to TRBJ2-4; no firm D call. The CDR3 consists of 16 residues. V was trimmed by 3 bases and J by 0 bases, leaving 12 bases between them. Germline loops: CDR1 KGHSH, CDR2 LQKENI.

This clone was seen just once. The J gene is TRBJ1-1, the V gene TRBV7-9; D gene unclear. The germline V gene has CDR1 SEHNR and CDR2 FQNEAQ (reference sequence). This CDR3 is 18 amino acids long. The germline V and J ends were trimmed by 5 bases and 0 bases, with 22 bases remaining between them. The chain's CDR3 is CASSPRLNFELMNTEAFF. CDR3 nucleotide sequence: TGTGCCAGCAGCCCCCGCCTAAATTTCGAACTTATGAACACTGAAGCTTTCTTT.

For this clone: This sample also contains other DNA sequences that code for the same CDR3. The chain links TRBV12-3 or TRBV12-4 to TRBJ1-2, with unresolved D. The V end lost 1 base, the J end lost 8 bases, and 8 bases lay between the germline ends. There are 12 residues in the CDR3. CDR3 region: CASSLEGSGYTF. As DNA, the CDR3 is TGTGCCAGCAGTTTAGAAGGGAGCGGCTACACCTTC.

This clone was found once. V gene TRBV24-1 combines with J gene TRBJ2-1; 9 nucleotides line up with TRBD2. The V segment lost 3 bases and the J segment 3 bases; nucleotides outside the gene matches: 5. The CDR3 loop spans 16 amino acids. In germline, CDR1 is KGHDR, CDR2 SFDVKD. CDR3 residues: CATSDPAGGFYNEQFF. CDR3 nucleotide sequence: TGTGCCACCAGTGATCCAGCGGGGGGATTCTACAATGAGCAGTTCTTC.